This T cell receptor beta chain was recovered during a study of vaccination effects on CD4 cells after COVID-19. Germline V gene sequence: CDR1 SQVTM, CDR2 ANQGSEA. Trimming took off 4 bases at V and 4 bases at J, with 4 bases between the two ends. The CDR3 spans 11 residues. Only in-frame clones appear in the TCRdb table, and some are missing; sequencing was by immunoSEQ multiplex PCR. This repertoire shows over 35,000 clones, around 80% found once; its top ten account for about 3.7%. On this clone: Its antigen is as yet unknown.

Once cultured for roughly ten days, the cells underwent separation to obtain CD4+ T cells. By PCR, the person was confirmed to have had SARS-CoV-2 infection between March and December 2020. Everyone in the study got two shots of either the BNT162b2 or mRNA-1273 vaccine. The chain uses TRBV29-1 and TRBJ2-2; D ambiguous. This receptor was obtained from a human donor who had a prior SARS-CoV-2 infection. Specimen: CD4+ T cells from PBMCs cultured without peptide, collected after COVID-19 vaccination. The CDR3 region is CSVGGTGELFF. The CDR3 nucleotides are TGCAGCGTTGGGGGCACCGGGGAGCTGTTTTTT.